The clone carrying this T cell receptor (beta chain) has at least ten counts. Its specificity is not known. This sample is part of a study of T cells in Graves' hyperthyroidism and ophthalmopathy. Findings of the study overall: In validation, the model predicted ophthalmopathy. These predictions came a median around 5.9 months before onset.

Amplification targeted TCR beta CDR3 regions from RNA transcripts. Carried out on the TCR CDR3, a first-round RT-PCR used the HTBI primer set. TCRdb recomputed calls from the multiplex PCR reads with MiXCR, one row per CDR3 protein. The profile shows some 600,000 distinct CDR3 sequences, about 15% of them singletons. The CDR3 totals 13 residues. V was pared by 7 bases and J by 3 bases, with 12 bases between. Germline V gene lookup returns CDR1 ENHRY and CDR2 SYGVKD. Patients were aged 18 to 65, had disease duration under 2 months, and had newly diagnosed hyperthyroidism. Material: blood. This receptor was identified in a woman aged 30 to 39 with Graves' hyperthyroidism that later progressed to Graves' ophthalmopathy. The chain is built from TRBV10-3 and TRBJ1-2, with D unresolved. This CDR3 is CAIKEKIDYGYTF. The DNA for the CDR3 is TGTGCCATCAAGGAAAAAATCGACTATGGCTACACCTTC.